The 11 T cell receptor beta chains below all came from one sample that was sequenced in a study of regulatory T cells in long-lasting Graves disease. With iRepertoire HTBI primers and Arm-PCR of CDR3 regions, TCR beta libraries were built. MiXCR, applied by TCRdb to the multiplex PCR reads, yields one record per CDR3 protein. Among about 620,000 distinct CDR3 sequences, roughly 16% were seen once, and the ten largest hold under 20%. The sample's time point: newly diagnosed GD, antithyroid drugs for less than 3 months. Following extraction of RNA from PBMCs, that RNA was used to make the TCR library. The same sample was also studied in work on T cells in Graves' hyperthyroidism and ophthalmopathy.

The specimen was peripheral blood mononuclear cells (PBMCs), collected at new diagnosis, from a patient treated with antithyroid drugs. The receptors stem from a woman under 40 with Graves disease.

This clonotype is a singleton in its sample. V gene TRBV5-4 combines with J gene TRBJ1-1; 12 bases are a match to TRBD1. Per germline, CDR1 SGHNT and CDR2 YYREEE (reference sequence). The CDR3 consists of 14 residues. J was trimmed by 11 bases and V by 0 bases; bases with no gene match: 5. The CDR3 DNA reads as TGTGCCAGCAGCTTGGCCGGGACAGGGGGCCATGCTTTCTTT. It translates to CASSLAGTGGHAFF.

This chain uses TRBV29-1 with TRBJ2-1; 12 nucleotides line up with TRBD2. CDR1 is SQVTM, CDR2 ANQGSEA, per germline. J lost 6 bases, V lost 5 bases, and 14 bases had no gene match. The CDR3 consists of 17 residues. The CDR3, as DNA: TGCAGCGTTACTACACACACCGGGACTAGCGGGCTCAATGAGCAGTTCTTC. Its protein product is CSVTTHTGTSGLNEQFF.

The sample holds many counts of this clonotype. The CDR3 sequence: CSASPGFGTRAFF. As DNA, the CDR3 is TGCAGTGCTAGCCCAGGTTTTGGGACTAGGGCTTTCTTT. The rearrangement joins TRBV20-1 to TRBJ1-1; weak D call: TRBD1 (5 bases). V dropped 3 bases and J dropped 11 bases, with 19 bases sitting between them. The germline V gene has CDR1 DFQATT and CDR2 SNEGSKA (reference sequence). This CDR3 has 13 residues.

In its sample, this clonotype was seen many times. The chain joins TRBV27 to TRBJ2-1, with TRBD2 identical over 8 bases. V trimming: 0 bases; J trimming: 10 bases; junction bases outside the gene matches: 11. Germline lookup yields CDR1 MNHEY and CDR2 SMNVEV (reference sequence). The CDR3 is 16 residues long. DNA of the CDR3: TGTGCCAGCAGTTTATCGACCGGCGCTAGCGGGTTCGAGCAGTTCTTC. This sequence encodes CASSLSTGASGFEQFF.

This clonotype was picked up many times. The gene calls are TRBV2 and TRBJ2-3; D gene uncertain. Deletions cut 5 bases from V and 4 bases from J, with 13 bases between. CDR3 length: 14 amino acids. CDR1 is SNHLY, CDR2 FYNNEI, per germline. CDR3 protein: CASSWAEMADTQYF. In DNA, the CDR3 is TGTGCCAGCAGTTGGGCGGAAATGGCAGATACGCAGTATTTT.

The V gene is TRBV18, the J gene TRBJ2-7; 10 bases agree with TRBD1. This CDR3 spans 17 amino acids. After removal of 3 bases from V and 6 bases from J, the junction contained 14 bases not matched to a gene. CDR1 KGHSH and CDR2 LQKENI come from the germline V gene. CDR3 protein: CASSPRLPGQGSGEQYF. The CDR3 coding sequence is TGTGCCAGCTCACCGAGACTTCCGGGACAGGGGTCAGGCGAGCAGTACTTC.

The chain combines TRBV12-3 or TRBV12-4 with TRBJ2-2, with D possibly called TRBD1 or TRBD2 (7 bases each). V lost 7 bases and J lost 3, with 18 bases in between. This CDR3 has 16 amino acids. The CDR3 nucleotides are TGTGCCAGCAACCCTGGGAGGGGGCGCGACACCGGGGAGCTGTTTTTT. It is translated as CASNPGRGRDTGELFF.

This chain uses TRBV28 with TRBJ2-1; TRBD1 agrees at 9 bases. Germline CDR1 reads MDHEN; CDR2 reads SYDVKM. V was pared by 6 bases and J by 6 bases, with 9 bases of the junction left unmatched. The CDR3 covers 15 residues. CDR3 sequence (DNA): TGTGCCAGCAGACCTGGACAGGGGCGTATCAATGAGCAGTTCTTC. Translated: CASRPGQGRINEQFF.

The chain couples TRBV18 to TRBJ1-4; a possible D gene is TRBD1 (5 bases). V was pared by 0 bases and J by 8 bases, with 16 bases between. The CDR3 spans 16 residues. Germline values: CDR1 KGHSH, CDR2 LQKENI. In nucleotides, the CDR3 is TGTGCCAGCTCACCACCTGGGGGAGGAGGTGGCGAAAAACTGTTTTTT. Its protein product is CASSPPGGGGGEKLFF.

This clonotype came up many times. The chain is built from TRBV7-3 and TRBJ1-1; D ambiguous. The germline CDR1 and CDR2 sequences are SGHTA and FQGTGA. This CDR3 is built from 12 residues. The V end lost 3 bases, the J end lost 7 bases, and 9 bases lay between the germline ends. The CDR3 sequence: CASSFLGGEAFF. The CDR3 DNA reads TGTGCCAGCAGCTTCCTAGGCGGTGAAGCTTTCTTT.

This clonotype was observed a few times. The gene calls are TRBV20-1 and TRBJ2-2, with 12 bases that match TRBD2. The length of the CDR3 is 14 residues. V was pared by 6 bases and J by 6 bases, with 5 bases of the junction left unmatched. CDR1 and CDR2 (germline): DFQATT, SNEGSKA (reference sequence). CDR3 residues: CSARLAGEAGELFF. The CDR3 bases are TGCAGTGCGAGACTAGCGGGAGAGGCCGGGGAGCTGTTTTTT.